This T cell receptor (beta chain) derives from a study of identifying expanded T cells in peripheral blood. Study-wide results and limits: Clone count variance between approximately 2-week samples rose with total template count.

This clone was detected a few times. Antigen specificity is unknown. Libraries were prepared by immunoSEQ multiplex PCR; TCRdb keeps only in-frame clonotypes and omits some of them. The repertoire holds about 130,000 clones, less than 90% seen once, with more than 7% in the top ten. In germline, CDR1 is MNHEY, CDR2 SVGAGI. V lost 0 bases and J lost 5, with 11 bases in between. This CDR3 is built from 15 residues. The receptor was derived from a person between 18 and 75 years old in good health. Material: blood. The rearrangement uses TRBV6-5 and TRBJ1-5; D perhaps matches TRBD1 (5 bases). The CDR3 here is CASSYSAREHQPQHF. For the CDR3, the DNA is TGTGCCAGCAGTTACTCAGCCAGGGAACATCAGCCCCAGCATTTT.